This TCR beta chain was identified during a study of CD8 T cells in ankylosing spondylitis. General observations from the study: Ankylosing spondylitis blood seemed to carry a telltale TCR beta motif made of several highly homologous variants. As reported, disease-linked clones showed significant enrichment in matched ankylosing spondylitis synovial fluid.

Making use of molecular barcodes, quantitative 5'-RACE generated TCR beta libraries. TCRdb passed the 5' RACE reads through MiXCR, listing each CDR3 protein once. The data show 800,000 to 900,000 distinct CDR3 sequences, approximately 10% seen once. Remarks on this clonotype: Antigen unknown. A read error may produce the germline difference seen at one junction end.

From germline, CDR1 is SEHNR and CDR2 FQNEAQ (reference sequence). The CDR3 runs 17 residues. Sequenced sample: blood, either unsorted or a sorted T cell fraction (not recorded which). The clonotype comes from a male donor with ankylosing spondylitis. The chain links TRBV7-9 to TRBJ2-4, with 7 positions matching TRBD2. DNA of the CDR3: TGTGCCAGCAGCGTGTGGGGCGGGAGCGTTGCCAAAAACATGCAGTACTTC. Protein product: CASSVWGGSVAKNMQYF.